The entry below describes one T cell receptor (beta chain). Germline V CDR1 and CDR2: SEHNR, FQNEAQ (reference sequence). The CDR3 sequence is 14 residues long. V lost 5 bases and J lost 3; bases outside the gene matches: 6. In the authors' methods: Estimates of nucleated cell counts were drawn from the amplification of reference gene primers. The repertoire was sequenced with immunoSEQ multiplex PCR; TCRdb's copy has only in-frame clones and lacks some. D and trimming were read from the DNA, whereas the V and J calls and clone size are those reported in that table. The sample includes around 300,000 clones, 70% to 90% of them seen just once. These data belong to a study of blood T cell repertoires in COVID-19. Study information: Among Cohort 3 donors, those recovered had two negative PCRs, clearance, or symptom resolution.

Across 24 US areas, participants ranged in age from 18 to 89 years. In assigning cohorts, the study relied on participant-reported clinical history. V is TRBV7-9 and J is TRBJ2-7; TRBD1 matches at 8 bases. The specimen was PBMCs or T cells enriched from blood (not recorded which). The TCR comes from a woman aged 55 to 70 in a cohort exposed to, infected with or recovered from COVID-19 (not recorded which). The CDR3 DNA follows: TGTGCCAGCAGCCCGCCGGGACAGGTCTACGAGCAGTACTTC. It yields the protein CASSPPGQVYEQYF.